This T cell receptor beta chain was sequenced during a study of T cells in Graves' hyperthyroidism and ophthalmopathy. This clonotype was observed many times. What was amplified from RNA transcripts were TCR beta CDR3 regions. Carried out on the TCR CDR3, a first-round RT-PCR used the HTBI primer set. TCRdb ran MiXCR on the multiplex PCR reads and lists one entry per CDR3 protein. The sample lists around 580,000 distinct CDR3 sequences; 15% to 20% were seen once. Source material: blood. The clonotype comes from a woman aged 18-35 years with Graves' hyperthyroidism.

The CDR3 nucleotides are TGCGCCAGCAGCGCGAGCAGAGGACAGGGTGACTATGGCTACACCTTC. Translation gives CASSASRGQGDYGYTF. The chain couples TRBV5-1 to TRBJ1-2; 8 bases fit TRBD1. CDR1 is SGHRS, CDR2 YFSETQ, per germline. This CDR3 spans 16 amino acids. With V trimmed by 4 bases and J by 3 bases, 11 bases remained unmatched.